This T cell receptor (beta chain) was observed in a study of T-cell reconstitution after alpha-beta-depleted transplantation in children. Study-level points and caveats: High day-60 TCRbeta diversity in some patients came from surviving recipient T cells and thymic progenitors. It was reported that alpha-beta T cells came from several hundred expanded graft clones (about two months after transplant). T-cell counts and diversity at one year post-transplant came mainly from newly produced T cells.

Preparing the TCRbeta library involved the use of unique molecular identifiers. TCRdb passed the PCR reads through MiXCR, listing each CDR3 protein once. The table lists about 340,000 distinct CDR3 sequences, roughly 16% of them singletons. This clonotype was observed at least ten times. Its target is not known. The receptor was derived from a male patient between 2 and 10 years old who had a stem cell transplant for acute lymphoblastic leukemia, so the T cells may come from the graft donor. This sample comprised PBMCs, mostly from graft donor cells, obtained 360 days after TCRalphabeta/CD19-depleted stem cell transplant.

DNA for the CDR3: TGTGCCAGCAGTTTACTAGCGGGAGTGAGGGATACGCAGTATTTT. Translating it yields CASSLLAGVRDTQYF. The V call is TRBV12-3 or TRBV12-4, the J call TRBJ2-3, with TRBD2 matching 10 bases. J was trimmed by 6 bases and V by 2 bases; bases with no gene match: 5. The CDR3 is 15 residues long.